Here is one T cell receptor (beta chain) with its context. V was trimmed by 5 bases and J by 2 bases, leaving 13 bases between them. The CDR3 is 15 residues long. Germline V gene sequence: CDR1 SGHTA, CDR2 FQGTGA. The assay was immunoSEQ multiplex PCR, and TCRdb's table has in-frame clones only and misses some. The sample contains under 65,000 clones, 90% to 95% of which appear only once. This clonotype was sampled from a man in his forties with rheumatoid arthritis. The sequenced sample was PBMCs. The chain uses TRBV7-3 and TRBJ1-3; D may be TRBD1 (6 bases). DNA for the CDR3: TGTGCCAGCAGCGTCCTTGGGGGGCCTGGAAACACCATATATTTT. This gives the protein CASSVLGGPGNTIYF.